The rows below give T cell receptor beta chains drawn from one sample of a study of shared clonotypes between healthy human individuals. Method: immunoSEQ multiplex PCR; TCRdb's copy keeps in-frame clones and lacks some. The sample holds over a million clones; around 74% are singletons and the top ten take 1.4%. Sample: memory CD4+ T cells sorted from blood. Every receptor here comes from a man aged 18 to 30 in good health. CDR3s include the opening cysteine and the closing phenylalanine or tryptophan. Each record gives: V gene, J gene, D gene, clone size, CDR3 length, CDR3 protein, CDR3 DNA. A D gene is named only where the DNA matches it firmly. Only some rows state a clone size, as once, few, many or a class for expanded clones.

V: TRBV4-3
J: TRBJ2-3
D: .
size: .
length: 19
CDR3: CASSQTGGRAGGFPDTQYF
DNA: TGCGCCAGCAGCCAGACAGGAGGGAGAGCAGGGGGGTTCCCAGATACGCAGTATTTT

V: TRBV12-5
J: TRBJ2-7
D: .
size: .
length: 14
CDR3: CASGLDVVPYEQYF
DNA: TGTGCTAGTGGTTTGGATGTGGTTCCCTACGAGCAGTACTTC

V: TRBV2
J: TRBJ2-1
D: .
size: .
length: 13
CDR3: CASSATASNEQFF
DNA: TGTGCCAGCAGTGCTACTGCCTCCAATGAGCAGTTCTTC

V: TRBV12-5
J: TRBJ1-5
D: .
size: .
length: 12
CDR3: CASGPTDWPQHF
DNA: TGTGCTAGTGGTCCCACCGATTGGCCCCAGCATTTT

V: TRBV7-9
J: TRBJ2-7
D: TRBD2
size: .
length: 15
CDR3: CASSVGTSGGFEQYF
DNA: TGTGCCAGCAGCGTTGGGACTAGCGGGGGTTTTGAGCAGTACTTC

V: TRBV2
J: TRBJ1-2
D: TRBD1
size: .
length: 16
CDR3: CASTLEGAQANYGYTF
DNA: TGTGCCAGCACCCTCGAGGGGGCTCAAGCTAACTATGGCTACACCTTC

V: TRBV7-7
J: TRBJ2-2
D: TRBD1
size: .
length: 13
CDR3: CASSSDRGRELFF
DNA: TGTGCTAGCAGCTCAGACAGGGGAAGGGAGCTGTTTTTT

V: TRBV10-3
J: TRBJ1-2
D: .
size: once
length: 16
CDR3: CAISETDSGLNYGYTF
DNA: TGTGCCATCAGTGAGACGGACAGCGGGCTGAACTATGGCTACACCTTC

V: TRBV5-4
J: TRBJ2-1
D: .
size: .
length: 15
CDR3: CASSSSVSAYNEQFF
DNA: TGTGCCAGCAGTTCTAGCGTATCCGCCTACAATGAGCAGTTCTTC

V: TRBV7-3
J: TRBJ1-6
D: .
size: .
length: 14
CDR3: CASSLGGLGSPLHF
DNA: TGTGCCAGCAGCTTAGGGGGGCTCGGTTCACCCCTCCACTTT

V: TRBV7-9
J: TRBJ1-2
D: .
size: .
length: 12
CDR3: CASREDISGYTF
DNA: TGTGCCAGCAGAGAGGATATAAGTGGCTACACCTTC

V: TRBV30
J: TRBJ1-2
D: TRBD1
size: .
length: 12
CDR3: CAWTSGGGGYTF
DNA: TGTGCCTGGACTTCAGGGGGAGGGGGCTACACCTTC

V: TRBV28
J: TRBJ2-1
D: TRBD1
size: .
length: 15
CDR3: CASKSPGQGANEQFF
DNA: TGTGCCAGCAAATCACCGGGACAGGGAGCGAATGAGCAGTTCTTC

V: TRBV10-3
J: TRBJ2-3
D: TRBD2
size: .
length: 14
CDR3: CATETSGAADTQYF
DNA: TGTGCCACAGAGACTAGCGGGGCGGCAGATACGCAGTATTTT

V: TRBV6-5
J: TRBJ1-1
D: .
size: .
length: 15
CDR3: CASSRRGARNTEAFF
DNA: TGTGCCAGCAGTCGACGGGGGGCCAGGAACACTGAAGCTTTCTTT

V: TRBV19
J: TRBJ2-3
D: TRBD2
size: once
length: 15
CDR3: CASSPRGRVTDTQYF
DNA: TGTGCCAGCTCCCCCCGCGGGAGAGTTACAGATACGCAGTATTTT

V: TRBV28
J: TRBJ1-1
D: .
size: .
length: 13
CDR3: CASSLRAGTEAFF
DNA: TGTGCCAGCAGTTTGCGGGCAGGGACTGAAGCTTTCTTT

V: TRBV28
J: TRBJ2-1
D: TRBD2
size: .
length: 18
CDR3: CASSLGTSGGAGVNEQFF
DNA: TGTGCCAGCAGTTTAGGGACTAGCGGGGGGGCCGGCGTTAATGAGCAGTTCTTC

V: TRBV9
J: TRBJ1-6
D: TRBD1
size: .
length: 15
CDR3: CASSARDSPNSPLHF
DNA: TGTGCCAGCAGCGCCCGGGACAGCCCGAATTCACCCCTCCACTTT

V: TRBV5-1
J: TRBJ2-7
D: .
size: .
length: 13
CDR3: CASRPGPYYEQYF
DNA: TGCGCCAGCAGGCCGGGACCGTACTACGAGCAGTACTTC

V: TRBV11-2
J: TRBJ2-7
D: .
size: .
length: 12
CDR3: CASSPVHYEQYF
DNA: TGTGCCAGCAGCCCGGTCCACTACGAGCAGTACTTC

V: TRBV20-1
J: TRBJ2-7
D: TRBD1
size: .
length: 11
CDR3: CSATDRDVQYF
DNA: TGCAGTGCTACAGACAGGGACGTGCAGTACTTC